Listed below are T cell receptor beta chains from one sample, sequenced in a study of blood T cell repertoires in COVID-19. Profiling relied on immunoSEQ multiplex PCR, and the TCRdb table lists in-frame clones only, not all of them. Of a few hundred thousand clones listed, 75% to 90% are singletons. Sequencing was done on a sample of PBMCs or T cells enriched from blood (not recorded which). The source is a woman in her fifties or sixties who had recovered from COVID-19. Each CDR3 is given without its conserved first and last residue. A row's size may be missing; if present it is once, few, many or a size class.

>TRBJ2-1|once|TRBV23-1
ASSQSNRADEQF
>TRBJ1-1|-|TRBV3-1/TRBV3-2
ASSQVILLGKNTEAF
>TRBJ1-6|-|TRBV5-5
ASSIDGIGYSPLH
>TRBJ2-2|-|TRBV18
ASSPPGGSWNTGELF
>TRBJ2-3|-|TRBV4-1
ASSLQTSGITDTQY
>TRBJ1-6|-|TRBV7-9
ASDRVDNSPLH
>TRBJ1-4|few|TRBV5-1
ASSLATGANEKLF
>TRBJ1-1|-|TRBV29-1
SVTQGEAF
>TRBJ2-1|-|TRBV28
ASDPASGGAYNEQF
>TRBJ1-5|-|TRBV19
ASSMTRGLVSNQPQH
>TRBJ1-2|-|TRBV7-2
ASSLSPGAGYT
>TRBJ1-2|-|TRBV10-3
AIREGNGTGRYGYT
>TRBJ2-3|-|TRBV7-2
ASSLSAGGRYTQY
>TRBJ2-5|-|TRBV5-1
ASSLLQGGAETQY
>TRBJ1-2|-|TRBV6-5
ASSYSGQGMNYGYT
>TRBJ2-7|-|TRBV11-2
ASSSRQNSYEQY
>TRBJ2-3|-|TRBV7-2
ASSLARLAGADTQY